This T cell receptor beta chain emerged from a study of cytomegalovirus exposure and HLA in healthy donors. Whole-study context: A data release that came early held 75 million to 85 million unique TCRs from HLA-typed donors.

Turning to this clone: Its antigen is unidentified.

CDR1 is MGHDK and CDR2 is SYGVNS in the germline V gene. The CDR3 consists of 13 residues. The trim removed 8 bases at V and 4 bases at J, leaving 7 bases unmatched. The PCR was carried out with 60 Vbeta primers and 13 Jbeta primers. Only in-frame clones appear in the TCRdb table, and some are missing; sequencing was by immunoSEQ multiplex PCR. The sample contains under 110,000 clones, more than 75% of which appear only once. Study-wide results and caveats: TCR beta sequences reportedly predicted most subjects' HLA-A and HLA-B alleles accurately. In a later analysis, HLA-associated beta chains showed higher expansion and lower generation probabilities than comparable chains.

The clonotype comes from a woman aged 45-65 years in good health and CMV-seropositive. Sequencing was done on a sample of PBMCs. The J gene is TRBJ2-5, the V gene TRBV25-1; 7 nucleotides align to TRBD1. The chain's CDR3 is CASHRGRGETQYF. CDR3 bases: TGTGCCAGCCACAGGGGAAGAGGAGAGACCCAGTACTTC. Full variable domain (remainder filled in from reference TRBV25-1 and TRBJ2-5): EADIYQTPRYLVIGTGKKITLECSQTMGHDKMYWYQQDPGMELHLIHYSYGVNSTEKGDLSSESTVSRIRTEHFPLTLESARPSHTSQYLCASHRGRGETQYFGPGTRLLVL.